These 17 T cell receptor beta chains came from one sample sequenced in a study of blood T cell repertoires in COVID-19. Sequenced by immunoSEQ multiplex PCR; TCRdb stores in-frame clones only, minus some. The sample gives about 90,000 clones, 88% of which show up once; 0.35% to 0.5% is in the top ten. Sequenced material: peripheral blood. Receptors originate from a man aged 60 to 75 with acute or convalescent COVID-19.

This CDR3 reads CASSYGQGFEQYF. The CDR3 DNA sequence: TGTGCCAGCAGTTACGGACAGGGGTTCGAGCAGTACTTC. The chain employs TRBV6-5 and TRBJ2-7; the match to TRBD1 covers 9 bases. CDR3 length equals 13 residues. Per the germline V gene, CDR1 is MNHEY and CDR2 is SVGAGI. V was clipped by 2 bases and J by 6 bases; unmatched bases: 2.

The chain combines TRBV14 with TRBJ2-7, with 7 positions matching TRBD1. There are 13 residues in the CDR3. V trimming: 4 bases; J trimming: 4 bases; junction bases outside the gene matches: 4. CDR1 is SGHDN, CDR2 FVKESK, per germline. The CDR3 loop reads CASSPLDRYEQYF. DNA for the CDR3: TGTGCCAGCAGCCCCTTGGACAGGTACGAGCAGTACTTC.

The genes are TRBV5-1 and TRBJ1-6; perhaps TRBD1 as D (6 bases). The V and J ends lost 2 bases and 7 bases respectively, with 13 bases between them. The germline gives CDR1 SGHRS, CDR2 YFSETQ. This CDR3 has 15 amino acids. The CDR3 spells CASSLDRFNNSPLHF. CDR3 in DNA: TGCGCCAGCAGCTTAGACAGGTTTAACAATTCACCCCTCCACTTT.

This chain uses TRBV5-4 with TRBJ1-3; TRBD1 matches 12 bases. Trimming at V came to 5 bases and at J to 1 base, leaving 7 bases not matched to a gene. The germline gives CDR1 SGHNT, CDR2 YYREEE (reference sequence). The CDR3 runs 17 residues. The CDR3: CASSTPGQGASGNTIYF. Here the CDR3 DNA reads TGTGCCAGCAGTACCCCGGGACAGGGGGCTTCTGGAAACACCATATATTTT. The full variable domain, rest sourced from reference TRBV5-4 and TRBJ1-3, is ETGVTQSPTHLIKTRGQQVTLRCSSQSGHNTVSWYQQALGQGPQFIFQYYREEENGRGNFPPRFSGLQFPNYSSELNVNALELDDSALYLCASSTPGQGASGNTIYFGEGSWLTVV.

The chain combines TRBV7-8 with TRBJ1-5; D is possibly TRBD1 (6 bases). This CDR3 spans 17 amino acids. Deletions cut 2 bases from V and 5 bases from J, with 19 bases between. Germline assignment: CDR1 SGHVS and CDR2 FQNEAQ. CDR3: CASSLYLAGAGHQPQHF. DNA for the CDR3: TGTGCCAGCAGCTTATACCTGGCGGGGGCGGGACATCAGCCCCAGCATTTT.

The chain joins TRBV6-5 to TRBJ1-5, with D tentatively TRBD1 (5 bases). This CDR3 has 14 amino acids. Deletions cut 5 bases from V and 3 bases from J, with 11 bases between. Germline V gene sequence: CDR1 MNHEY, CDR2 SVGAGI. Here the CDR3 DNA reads TGTGCCAGCAGTACCAAGGGGCCCAATCAGCCCCAGCATTTT. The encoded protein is CASSTKGPNQPQHF.

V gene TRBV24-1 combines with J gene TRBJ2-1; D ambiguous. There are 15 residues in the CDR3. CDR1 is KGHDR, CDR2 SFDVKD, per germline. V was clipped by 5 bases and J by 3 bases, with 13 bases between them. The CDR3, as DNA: TGTGCCACCAGTGCCCCTTTGGGCAGCTACAATGAGCAGTTCTTC. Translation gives CATSAPLGSYNEQFF.

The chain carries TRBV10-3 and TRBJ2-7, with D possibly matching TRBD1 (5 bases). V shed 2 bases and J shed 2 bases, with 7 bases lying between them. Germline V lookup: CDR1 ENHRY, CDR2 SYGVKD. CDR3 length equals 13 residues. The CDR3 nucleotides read TGTGCCATCAGTGAGGGACAACCCTACGAGCAGTACTTC. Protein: CAISEGQPYEQYF.

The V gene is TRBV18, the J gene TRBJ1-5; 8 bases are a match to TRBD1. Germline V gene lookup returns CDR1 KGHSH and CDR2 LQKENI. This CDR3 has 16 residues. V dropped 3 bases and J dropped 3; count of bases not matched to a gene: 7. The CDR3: CASSPRGQADNQPQHF. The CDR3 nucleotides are TGTGCCAGCTCACCTAGGGGACAGGCAGACAATCAGCCCCAGCATTTT.

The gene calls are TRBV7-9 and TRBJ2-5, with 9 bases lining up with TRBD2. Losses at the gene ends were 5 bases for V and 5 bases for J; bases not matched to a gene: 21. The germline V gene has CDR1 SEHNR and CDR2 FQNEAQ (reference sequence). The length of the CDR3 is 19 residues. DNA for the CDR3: TGTGCCAGCAGCCTACTAGCGGGTCGGCAGAGAGGCGCTCGGGAGACCCAGTACTTC. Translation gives CASSLLAGRQRGARETQYF.

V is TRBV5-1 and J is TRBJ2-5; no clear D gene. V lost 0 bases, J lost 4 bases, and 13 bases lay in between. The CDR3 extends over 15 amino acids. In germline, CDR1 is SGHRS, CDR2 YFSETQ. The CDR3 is CASSLANGRRETQYF. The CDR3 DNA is TGCGCCAGCAGCTTGGCCAATGGGCGCAGAGAGACCCAGTACTTC.

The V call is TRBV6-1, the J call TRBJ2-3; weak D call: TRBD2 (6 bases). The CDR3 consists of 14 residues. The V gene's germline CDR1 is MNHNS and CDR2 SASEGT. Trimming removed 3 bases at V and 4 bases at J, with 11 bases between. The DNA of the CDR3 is TGTGCCAGCAGTGATGGGGGGAGCGCAGATACGCAGTATTTT. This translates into CASSDGGSADTQYF.

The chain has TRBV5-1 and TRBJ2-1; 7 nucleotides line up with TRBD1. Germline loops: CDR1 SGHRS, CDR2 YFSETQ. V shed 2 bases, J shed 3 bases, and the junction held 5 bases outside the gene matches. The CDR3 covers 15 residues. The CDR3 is CASSLDRANYNEQFF. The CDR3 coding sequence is TGCGCCAGCAGCTTAGACAGGGCCAACTACAATGAGCAGTTCTTC.

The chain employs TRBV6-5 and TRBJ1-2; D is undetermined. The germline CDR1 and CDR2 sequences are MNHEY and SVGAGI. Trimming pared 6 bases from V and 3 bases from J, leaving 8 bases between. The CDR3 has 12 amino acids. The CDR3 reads CASRQVDYGYTF. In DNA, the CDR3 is TGTGCCAGCAGACAAGTTGACTATGGCTACACCTTC.

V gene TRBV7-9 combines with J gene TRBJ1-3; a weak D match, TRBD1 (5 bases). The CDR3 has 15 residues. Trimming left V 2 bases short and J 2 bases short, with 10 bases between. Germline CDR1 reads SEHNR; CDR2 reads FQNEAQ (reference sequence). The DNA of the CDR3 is TGTGCCAGCAGCTTATCGGGGGAGGCTGGAAACACCATATATTTT. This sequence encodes CASSLSGEAGNTIYF.

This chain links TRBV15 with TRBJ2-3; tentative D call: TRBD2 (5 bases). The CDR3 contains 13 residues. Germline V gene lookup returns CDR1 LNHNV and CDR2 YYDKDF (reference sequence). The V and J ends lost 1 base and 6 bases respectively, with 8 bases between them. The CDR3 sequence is CATSRGGLDTQYF. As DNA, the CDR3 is TGTGCCACCAGCAGAGGAGGGCTGGATACGCAGTATTTT. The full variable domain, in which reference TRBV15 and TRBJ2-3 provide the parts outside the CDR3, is DAMVIQNPRYQVTQFGKPVTLSCSQTLNHNVMYWYQQKSSQAPKLLFHYYDKDFNNEADTPDNFQSRRPNTSFCFLDIRSPGLGDTAMYLCATSRGGLDTQYFGPGTRLTVL.

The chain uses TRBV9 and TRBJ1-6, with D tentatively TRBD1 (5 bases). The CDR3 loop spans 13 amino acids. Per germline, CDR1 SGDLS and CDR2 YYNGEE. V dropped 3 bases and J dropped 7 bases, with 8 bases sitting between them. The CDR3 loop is CASSADRNSPLHF. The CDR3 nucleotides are TGTGCCAGCAGCGCCGACAGAAATTCACCCCTCCACTTT.